Reported below is one T cell receptor (beta chain). These data belong to a study of blood T cell repertoires in COVID-19. Trimming took 4 bases from V and 5 from J, leaving 13 bases between them. CDR3 size: 14 residues. Germline V lookup: CDR1 MNHEY, CDR2 SMNVEV (reference sequence). The method was immunoSEQ multiplex PCR; TCRdb's version includes in-frame clones alone and lacks a portion of them. The profile shows fewer than 15,000 clones, just under 90% of them singletons. This TCR was recovered from a human donor in a cohort sampled during active COVID-19. This rearrangement joins TRBV27 to TRBJ2-3, with a weak D call TRBD2 (5 bases). Input material: peripheral blood. CDR3 coding DNA: TGTGCCAGCAGTTGGTCGGGAATGGGAGATACGCAGTATTTT. It translates to CASSWSGMGDTQYF.